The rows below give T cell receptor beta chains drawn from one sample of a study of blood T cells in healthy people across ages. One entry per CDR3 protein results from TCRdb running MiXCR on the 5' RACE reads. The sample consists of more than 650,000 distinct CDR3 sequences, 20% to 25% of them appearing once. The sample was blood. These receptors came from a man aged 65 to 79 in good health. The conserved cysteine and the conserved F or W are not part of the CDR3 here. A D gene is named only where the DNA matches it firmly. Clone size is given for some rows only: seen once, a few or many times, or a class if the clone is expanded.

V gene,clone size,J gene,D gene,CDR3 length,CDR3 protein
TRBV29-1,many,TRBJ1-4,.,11,SARGAANEKLF
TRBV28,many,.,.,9,ASSGTFSQY
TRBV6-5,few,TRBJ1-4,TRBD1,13,ASRDRTATSEKLF
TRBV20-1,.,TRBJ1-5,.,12,SARDGQFNQPQH
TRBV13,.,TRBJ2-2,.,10,ASSSGVGELF
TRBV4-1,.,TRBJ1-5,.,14,ASSQDFNGWSQPQH
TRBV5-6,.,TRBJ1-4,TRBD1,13,ASSETGGANEKLF
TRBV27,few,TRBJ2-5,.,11,ASRTASQETQY
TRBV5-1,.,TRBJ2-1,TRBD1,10,ASTTTGNEQF
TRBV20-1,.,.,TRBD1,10,SAEGAGETQY
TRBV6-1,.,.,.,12,ASSGNFPFYEQY
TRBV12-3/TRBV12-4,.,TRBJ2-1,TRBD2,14,ASSLIPAGARNEQF
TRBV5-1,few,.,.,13,ASSSSDSWQVEQF
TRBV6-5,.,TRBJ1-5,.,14,ASSYSKFGSNQPQH
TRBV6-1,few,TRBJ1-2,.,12,ASRKGSTLYGYT
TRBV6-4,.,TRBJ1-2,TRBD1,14,ASSDSGRGGLYGYT
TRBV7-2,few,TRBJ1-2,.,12,ASSPGEGSDGYT
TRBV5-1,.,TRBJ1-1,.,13,ASSLVGEGGTEAF
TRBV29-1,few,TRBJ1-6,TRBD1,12,SVGQGRNNSPLH
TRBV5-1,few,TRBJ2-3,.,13,ASSRSGTSGDTQY
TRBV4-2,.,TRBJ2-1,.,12,ASSQVPGYNEQF
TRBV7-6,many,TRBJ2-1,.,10,ASSPPDREQF
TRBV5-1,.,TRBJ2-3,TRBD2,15,ASSLAPSGGDTDTQY
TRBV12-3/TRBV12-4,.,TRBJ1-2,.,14,ASSLATFFEKMGYT
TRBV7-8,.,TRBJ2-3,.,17,ASSLPLPPAAINTDTQY
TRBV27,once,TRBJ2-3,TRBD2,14,ASSTDRTSGGNTQY
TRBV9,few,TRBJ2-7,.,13,ASSGKRDSLNEQY
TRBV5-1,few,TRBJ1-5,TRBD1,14,ASSLTPGTANQPQH
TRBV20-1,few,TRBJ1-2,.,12,SARGQGRGDGCT
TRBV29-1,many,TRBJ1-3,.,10,SVEGVRNTIY
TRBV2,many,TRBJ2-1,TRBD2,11,ASSRLAGDEQF
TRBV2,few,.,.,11,ASSLSGFSEQY
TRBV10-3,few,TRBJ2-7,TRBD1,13,AISESSGTAYEQY
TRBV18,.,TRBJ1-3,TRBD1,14,ASSLRDRETGNTIY
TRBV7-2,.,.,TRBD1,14,ASSLVDRGSSYEQF
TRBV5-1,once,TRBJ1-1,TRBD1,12,ASSVRTGNTEAF
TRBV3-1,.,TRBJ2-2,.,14,ASSQPYGHPTGELF
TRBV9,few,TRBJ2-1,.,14,ASSVERGISYNEQF
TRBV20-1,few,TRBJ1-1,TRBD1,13,SARGGTGGRAEAF
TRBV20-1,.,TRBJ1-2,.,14,SARTQAQGLWYGYT
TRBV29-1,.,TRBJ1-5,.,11,SVRLKPDQPQH
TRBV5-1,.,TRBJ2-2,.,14,ASSLALTTNTGELF
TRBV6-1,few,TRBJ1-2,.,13,ASSEWQQANYGYT
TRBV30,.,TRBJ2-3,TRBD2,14,AWNVGLAGATDTQY
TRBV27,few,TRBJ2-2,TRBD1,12,ASSLDRVSGELF
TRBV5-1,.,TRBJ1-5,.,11,ASSKGPDQPQH
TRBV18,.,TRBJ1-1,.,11,ASSPLQGPEAF
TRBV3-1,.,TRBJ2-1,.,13,ASSRSVDSYNEQF
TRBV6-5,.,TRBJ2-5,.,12,ASSYSTAAGGRF
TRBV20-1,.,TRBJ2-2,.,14,SARDQGAANTGELF
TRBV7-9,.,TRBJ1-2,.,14,ASSSGLSVINYGYT
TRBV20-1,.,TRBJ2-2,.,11,SARPVWGGELF
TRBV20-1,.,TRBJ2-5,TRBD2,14,SARDRRTSGVETQY
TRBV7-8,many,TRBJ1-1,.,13,ASSLAVKHLTEAF
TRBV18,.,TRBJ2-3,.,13,ASSPSGPPPDTQY
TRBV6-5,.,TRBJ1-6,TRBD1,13,ASNRQGGSFEPLH
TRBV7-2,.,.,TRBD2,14,ASSPSGGAGYNEQF
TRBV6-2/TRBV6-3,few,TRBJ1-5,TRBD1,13,ASSYAGGLNQPQH